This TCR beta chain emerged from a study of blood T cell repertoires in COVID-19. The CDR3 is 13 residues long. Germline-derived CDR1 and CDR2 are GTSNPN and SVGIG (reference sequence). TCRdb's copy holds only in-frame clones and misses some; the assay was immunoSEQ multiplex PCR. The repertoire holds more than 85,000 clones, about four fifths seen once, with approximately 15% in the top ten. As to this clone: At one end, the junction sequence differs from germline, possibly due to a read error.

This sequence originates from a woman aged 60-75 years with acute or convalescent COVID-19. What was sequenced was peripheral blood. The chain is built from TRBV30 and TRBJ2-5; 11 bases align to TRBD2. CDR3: CARRLAGHQVRHF. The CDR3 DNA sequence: TGTGCCCGTAGACTAGCGGGGCATCAGGTAAGGCACTTC.